These 11 T cell receptor beta chains were sequenced from one sample in a study of response to subunit inactivated influenza vaccine. TCRdb redid the calling of the RT-PCR reads with MiXCR, one entry per CDR3 protein. This table holds some 480,000 distinct CDR3 sequences, 9.5% to 12% found once. The specimen was PBMCs from blood, collected more than 35 days after vaccination. These receptor sequences come from a man aged 45-65 years who received an inactivated influenza vaccine.

The chain combines TRBV20-1 with TRBJ2-1; D ambiguous. Germline lookup yields CDR1 DFQATT and CDR2 SNEGSKA (reference sequence). This CDR3 comprises 17 residues. V lost 3 bases and J 0 bases, leaving 18 bases between the germline ends. CDR3 sequence: CSASFIDHPSSYNEQFF. The DNA of the CDR3 is TGCAGTGCTAGCTTCATCGATCATCCAAGCTCCTACAATGAGCAGTTCTTC.

This clonotype was counted only a few times. The gene calls are TRBV6-2 or TRBV6-3 and TRBJ1-4; possible D gene TRBD1, 5 bases. This CDR3 has 16 amino acids. Germline V gives CDR1 MNHEY, CDR2 SVGEGT. V gave up 0 bases and J gave up 6 bases, with 14 bases separating them. The CDR3 sequence is CASSYSFGTKDEKLFF. Here the CDR3 DNA reads TGTGCCAGCAGTTACTCGTTCGGGACCAAGGATGAAAAACTGTTTTTT.

This clonotype was counted a few times. The chain links TRBV7-2 to TRBJ1-5; a possible D gene is TRBD1 (6 bases). CDR1 and CDR2 (germline): SGHTA, FQGNSA. The CDR3 consists of 14 residues. Deletions cut 2 bases from V and 6 bases from J, with 11 bases between. CDR3 bases: TGTGCCAGCAGCTTATCAAGGGGGACTCAGCCCCAGCATTTT. As protein: CASSLSRGTQPQHF.

The CDR3 nucleotides read TGTGCCAGCAGCCTAAGCGGGGGGGCAGCAGATACGCAGTATTTT. Encoded protein: CASSLSGGAADTQYF. The chain joins TRBV7-2 to TRBJ2-3; TRBD2 agrees at 10 bases. Germline trimming cut 5 bases from V and 4 bases from J; bases unmatched to any gene: 6. This CDR3 contains 15 residues. Germline CDR1 is SGHTA and CDR2 is FQGNSA.

The genes are TRBV10-3 and TRBJ2-3, with TRBD2 matching 13 bases. Germline CDR1 and CDR2: ENHRY and SYGVKD. The CDR3 covers 19 residues. V dropped 2 bases and J dropped 3; count of bases not matched to a gene: 11. The CDR3 coding sequence is TGTGCCATCAGTGAGGGGACATTCGGGACTAGCGGGGTGACAGATACGCAGTATTTT. This codes for CAISEGTFGTSGVTDTQYF.

This clonotype has a count of ten or more. The V and J genes are TRBV10-3 and TRBJ1-2; 7 bases align to TRBD1. CDR1 is ENHRY and CDR2 is SYGVKD in the germline V gene. J was trimmed by 6 bases and V by 3 bases; bases with no gene match: 13. This CDR3 has 16 amino acids. CDR3: CAISDFSAEQGDGYTF. The CDR3 bases are TGTGCCATCAGTGACTTTTCGGCAGAGCAGGGGGATGGCTACACCTTC.

This clonotype was seen ten or more times. This chain's CDR3 is CASSFSGSGTDTQYF. DNA for the CDR3: TGTGCCAGCAGTTTTAGCGGGAGTGGGACAGATACGCAGTATTTT. This chain links TRBV12-3 or TRBV12-4 with TRBJ2-3, with TRBD2 identical over 9 bases. Trimming at V came to 3 bases and at J to 3 bases, leaving 4 bases not matched to a gene. The length of the CDR3 is 15 residues.

J is TRBJ2-5 and V is TRBV29-1; TRBD2 matches 14 bases. The length of the CDR3 is 18 residues. The germline CDR1 and CDR2 sequences are SQVTM and ANQGSEA. Germline trimming cut 2 bases from V and 2 bases from J; bases unmatched to any gene: 10. The CDR3 DNA reads as TGCAGCGTTGAACCCCAGACTAGCGGGGGGGGAGGACAAGAGACCCAGTACTTC. Encoded protein: CSVEPQTSGGGGQETQYF.

This clonotype was detected ten times or more. V gene TRBV7-9 combines with J gene TRBJ2-7, with D tentatively TRBD1 or TRBD2 (5 bases each). The CDR3 is made up of 15 amino acids. Looked up from germline, CDR1 is SEHNR and CDR2 is FQNEAQ (reference sequence). V was cut by 5 bases and J by 9 bases, with 23 bases left in between. The CDR3 loop is CASSARGKRPPWQYF. The CDR3 nucleotides are TGTGCCAGCAGCGCGAGGGGTAAAAGACCGCCGTGGCAGTACTTC.

The rearrangement uses TRBV5-5 and TRBJ2-3; 14 positions agree with TRBD2. CDR1 and CDR2 (germline): SGHKS, YYEKEE (reference sequence). The CDR3 consists of 16 residues. The trim removed 3 bases at V and 6 bases at J, leaving 6 bases unmatched. CDR3 sequence reads: CASSWTGLAGVDTQYF. CDR3 sequence (DNA): TGTGCCAGCAGCTGGACGGGACTAGCGGGGGTCGATACGCAGTATTTT.

This sequence joins TRBV6-5 and TRBJ2-7, with D perhaps matching TRBD1 (5 bases). The CDR3 consists of 15 residues. Germline CDR1 MNHEY, CDR2 SVGAGI. V was clipped by 0 bases and J by 3 bases, with 12 bases between them. This CDR3 is CASSYSLTASYEQYF. In nucleotides, the CDR3 is TGTGCCAGCAGTTACTCTTTGACAGCGAGCTACGAGCAGTACTTC.